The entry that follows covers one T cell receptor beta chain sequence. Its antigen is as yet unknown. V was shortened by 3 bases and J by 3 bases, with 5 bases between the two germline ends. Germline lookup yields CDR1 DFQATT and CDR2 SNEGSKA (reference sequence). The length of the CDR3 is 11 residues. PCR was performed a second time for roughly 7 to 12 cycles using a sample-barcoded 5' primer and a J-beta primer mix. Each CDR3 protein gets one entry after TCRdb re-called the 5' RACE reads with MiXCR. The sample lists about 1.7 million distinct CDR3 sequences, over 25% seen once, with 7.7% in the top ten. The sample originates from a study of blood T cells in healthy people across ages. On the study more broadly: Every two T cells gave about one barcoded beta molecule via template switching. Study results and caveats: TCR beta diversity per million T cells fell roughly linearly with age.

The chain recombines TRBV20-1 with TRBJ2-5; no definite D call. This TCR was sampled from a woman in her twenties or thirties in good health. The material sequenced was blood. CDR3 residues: CSASLEETQYF. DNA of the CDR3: TGCAGTGCTAGCTTGGAAGAGACCCAGTACTTC.